This T cell receptor beta chain stems from a study of identical twins. Points from the study as a whole: Twin-shared out-of-frame alpha sequences were enriched for low generation probability. Abundant beta clonotypes from cord blood bore fewer insertions; memory repertoires lacked this pattern.

Remarks on this clonotype: Antigen unknown.

Each CDR3 protein is one row after TCRdb ran MiXCR on the 5' RACE reads. The data show hundreds of thousands of distinct CDR3 sequences, around 5.7% seen once. The CDR3 totals 14 residues. J lost 6 bases, V lost 4 bases, and 6 bases had no gene match. The V gene's germline CDR1 is SGHRS and CDR2 YFSETQ. This receptor was obtained from a man aged 18 to 29 in good health. J is TRBJ2-1 and V is TRBV5-1; 8 bases match TRBD2. The specimen was naive T cells sorted from blood. The CDR3, as DNA: TGCGCCAGCAGCCCGGACGGGACTAGCAATGAGCAGTTCTTC. It yields the protein CASSPDGTSNEQFF.